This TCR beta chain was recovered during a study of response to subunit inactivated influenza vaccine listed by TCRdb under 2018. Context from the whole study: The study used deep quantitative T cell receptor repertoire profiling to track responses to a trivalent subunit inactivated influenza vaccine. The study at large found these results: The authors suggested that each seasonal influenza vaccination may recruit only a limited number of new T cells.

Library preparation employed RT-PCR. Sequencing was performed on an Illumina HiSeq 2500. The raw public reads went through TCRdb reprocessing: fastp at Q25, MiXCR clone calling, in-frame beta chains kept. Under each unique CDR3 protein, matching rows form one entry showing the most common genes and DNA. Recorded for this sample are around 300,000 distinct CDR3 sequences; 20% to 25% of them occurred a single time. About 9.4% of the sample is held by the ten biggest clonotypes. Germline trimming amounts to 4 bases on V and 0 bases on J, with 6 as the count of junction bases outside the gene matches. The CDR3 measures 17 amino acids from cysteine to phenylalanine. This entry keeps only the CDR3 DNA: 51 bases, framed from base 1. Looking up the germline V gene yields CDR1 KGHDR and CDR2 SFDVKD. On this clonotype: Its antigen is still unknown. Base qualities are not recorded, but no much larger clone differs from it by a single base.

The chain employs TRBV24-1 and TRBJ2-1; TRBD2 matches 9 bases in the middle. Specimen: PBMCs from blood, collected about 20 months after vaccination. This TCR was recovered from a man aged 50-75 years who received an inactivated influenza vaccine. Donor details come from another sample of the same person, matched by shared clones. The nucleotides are TGTGCCACCAGTGACTCCTTTAGCGGGAGCTCCTACAATGAGCAGTTCTTC. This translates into CATSDSFSGSSYNEQFF.